Sequencing of this T cell receptor (beta chain) was carried out in a study of identical twins. The study, taken as a whole, reports: Among beta out-of-frame sequences, excess sharing between twins appeared weaker. Reduced insertions were recorded for abundant cord blood beta clonotypes, with no such pattern in memory repertoires.

Each CDR3 protein gets one entry after TCRdb re-called the 5' RACE reads with MiXCR. The repertoire holds 1.5 million to 2 million distinct CDR3 sequences, with about 31% as singletons. There are 15 residues in the CDR3. Trimming removed 5 bases from V and 1 base from J; junction bases left unmatched: 0. The V gene's germline CDR1 is LNHNV and CDR2 YYDKDF (reference sequence). A remark on this clonotype: The antigen is not known.

The sequence derives from a newborn girl in good health. This chain connects TRBV15 to TRBJ2-2, with 11 nucleotides matching TRBD2. The specimen was cord blood. The CDR3 DNA follows: TGTGCCACCAGCGGGACTAGCGGGAACACCGGGGAGCTGTTTTTT. Amino acids: CATSGTSGNTGELFF.